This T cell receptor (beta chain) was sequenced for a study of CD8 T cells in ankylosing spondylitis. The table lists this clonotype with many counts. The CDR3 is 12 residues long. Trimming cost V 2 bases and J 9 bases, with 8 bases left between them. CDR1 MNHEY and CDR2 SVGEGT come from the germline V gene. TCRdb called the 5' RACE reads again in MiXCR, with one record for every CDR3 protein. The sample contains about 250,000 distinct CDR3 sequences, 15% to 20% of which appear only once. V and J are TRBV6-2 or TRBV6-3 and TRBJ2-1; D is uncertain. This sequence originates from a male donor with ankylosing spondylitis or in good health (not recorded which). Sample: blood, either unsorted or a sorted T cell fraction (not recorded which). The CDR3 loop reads CASSYPTGEQFF. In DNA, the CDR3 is TGTGCCAGCAGTTACCCTACGGGTGAGCAGTTCTTC.